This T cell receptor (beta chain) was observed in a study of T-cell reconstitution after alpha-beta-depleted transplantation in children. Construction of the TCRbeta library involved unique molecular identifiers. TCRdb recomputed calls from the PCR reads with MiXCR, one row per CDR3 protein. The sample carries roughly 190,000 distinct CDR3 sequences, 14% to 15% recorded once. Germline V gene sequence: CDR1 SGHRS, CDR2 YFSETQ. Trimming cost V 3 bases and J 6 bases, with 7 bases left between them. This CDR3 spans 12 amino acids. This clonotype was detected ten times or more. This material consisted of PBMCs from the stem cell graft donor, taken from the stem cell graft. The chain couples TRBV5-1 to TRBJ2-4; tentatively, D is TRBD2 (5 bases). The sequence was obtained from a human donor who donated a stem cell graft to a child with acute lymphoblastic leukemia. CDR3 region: CASSSEGNIQYF. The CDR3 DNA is TGCGCCAGCAGCTCCGAGGGAAACATTCAGTACTTC.